A single sample gave rise to the 8 T cell receptor beta chains below, sequenced in a study of Graves' ophthalmopathy and Graves' hyperthyroidism. TCR beta CDR3 amplification used RNA transcripts. An initial RT-PCR round employing HTBI primers preceded a second-round multiplex PCR. TCRdb processed the multiplex PCR reads anew with MiXCR; each CDR3 protein has one entry. In the table there are around 400,000 distinct CDR3 sequences, approximately 21% of which are singletons. Sequenced material: peripheral blood. These receptors came from a young woman with stable Graves' hyperthyroidism.

This clonotype was detected ten times or more. The V gene is TRBV10-1, the J gene TRBJ2-7; 9 nucleotides match TRBD2. Trimming at V came to 1 base and at J to 5 bases, leaving 6 bases not matched to a gene. The CDR3 runs 15 residues. Germline CDR1 is WNHNN and CDR2 is SYGVQD (reference sequence). The CDR3 reads CASSEYGGRVDEQYF. CDR3 nucleotide sequence: TGCGCCAGCAGTGAGTACGGCGGGAGGGTTGACGAGCAGTACTTC.

In its sample, this clonotype was seen many times. The gene calls are TRBV7-3 and TRBJ2-5, with D perhaps assigned TRBD1 or TRBD2 (6 bases each). Germline-derived CDR1 and CDR2 are SGHTA and FQGTGA. The CDR3 extends over 14 amino acids. V was clipped by 5 bases and J by 5 bases, with 15 bases between them. The CDR3 is CASSKGGLGETQYF. The CDR3 nucleotides read TGTGCCAGCAGCAAAGGGGGACTTGGGGAGACCCAGTACTTC.

Concerning this clonotype: A much larger clone lies a single base off, so this may be a read error. CDR3 amino acids: CASSSLGQRGNQPHHF. The CDR3, as DNA: TGTGCCAGTAGTAGCCTGGGACAGAGGGGCAATCAGCCCCATCATTTT. V gene TRBV19 combines with J gene TRBJ1-5; 7 positions agree with TRBD1. CDR3 size: 16 residues. The germline V gene has CDR1 LNHDA and CDR2 SQIVND (reference sequence).

The CDR3 reads CSARGVGGNQPQHF. CDR3 bases: TGCAGTGCTAGAGGGGTTGGGGGGAATCAGCCCCAGCATTTT. The chain uses TRBV20-1 and TRBJ1-5; D is perhaps TRBD1 (5 bases). The CDR3 extends over 14 amino acids. Germline CDR1 reads DFQATT; CDR2 reads SNEGSKA (reference sequence). Between the trimmed V and J ends, which lost 1 base and 4 bases, there was a span of 11 bases.

In this sample, this clonotype turned up many times. The V call is TRBV11-2, the J call TRBJ2-5; TRBD1 agrees at 7 bases. The CDR3 spans 17 residues. After removal of 2 bases from V and 4 bases from J, the junction contained 13 bases not matched to a gene. Germline CDR1 reads SGHAT; CDR2 reads FQNNGV. CDR3 residues: CASSLRLTGAGGETQYF. The CDR3 nucleotides read TGTGCCAGCAGCTTACGGTTAACAGGGGCAGGGGGAGAGACCCAGTACTTC.

The chain links TRBV7-2 to TRBJ1-6; no firm D call. Germline lookup yields CDR1 SGHTA and CDR2 FQGNSA. V was clipped by 4 bases and J by 0 bases, with 10 bases between them. The CDR3 consists of 16 residues. CDR3 protein: CASSYSGSSYNSPLHF. As DNA, the CDR3 is TGTGCCAGCAGCTACTCAGGCAGCTCCTATAATTCACCCCTCCACTTT.

This clonotype was picked up many times. The chain has TRBV6-2 or TRBV6-3 and TRBJ1-6; the D is unclear. Germline lookup yields CDR1 MNHEY and CDR2 SVGEGT. The V end lost 6 bases, the J end lost 7 bases, and 16 bases lay between the germline ends. CDR3 length: 15 amino acids. The CDR3 coding sequence is TGTGCCAGCAGACCCGTAGTAGGGTGGAATTCACCCCTCCACTTT. Its translation is CASRPVVGWNSPLHF.

This clonotype was detected a few times. The chain links TRBV7-2 to TRBJ1-1; D unclear. Trimming cost V 2 bases and J 0 bases, with 10 bases left between them. Per germline, CDR1 SGHTA and CDR2 FQGNSA. This CDR3 has 15 residues. The DNA for the CDR3 is TGTGCCAGCAGCTTATTCGGGGAGATGAACACTGAAGCTTTCTTT. It yields the protein CASSLFGEMNTEAFF.